This is a list of T cell receptor beta chains from one sample in a study of CD8+CD57+ T cells in acquired aplastic anemia. From the reads, TCRdb called clonotypes with MiXCR, one entry per CDR3 protein. The table has fewer than 200,000 distinct CDR3 sequences, 70% to 75% seen once. Sequenced material: sorted CD4+, CD8+, or CD8+CD57+ T cells (not recorded which) from PBMCs. These receptors were obtained from a human donor with aplastic anemia. CDR3s include the opening cysteine and the closing phenylalanine or tryptophan. A D gene is named only where the DNA matches it firmly. Size values are once, few and many counts, or a class for expanded clones, and some rows have none.

d_gene: .; v_gene: TRBV20-1; j_gene: TRBJ1-1; abundance: .; CDR3nt: TGCAGTGCTAGAAGCCTAGAAAACATGAACACTGAAGCTTTCTTT; CDR3aa: CSARSLENMNTEAFF
d_gene: .; v_gene: TRBV5-1; j_gene: TRBJ1-5; abundance: once; CDR3nt: TGCGCCAGCAGCTTGGGAGTGAGGCAGCCCCAGCATTTT; CDR3aa: CASSLGVRQPQHF
d_gene: .; v_gene: TRBV19; j_gene: TRBJ1-1; abundance: .; CDR3nt: TGTGCCAGTAGTATGGGTAATCGAATGAACACTGAAGCTTTCTTT; CDR3aa: CASSMGNRMNTEAFF
d_gene: TRBD1; v_gene: TRBV19; j_gene: TRBJ2-7; abundance: few; CDR3nt: TGTGCCAGTAGTATTGGACAGGCCCACGAGCAGTACTTC; CDR3aa: CASSIGQAHEQYF
d_gene: .; v_gene: TRBV7-2; j_gene: TRBJ2-1; abundance: .; CDR3nt: TGTGCCAGCAGCCCGCGACTAAAGGTGGGATACAATGAGCAGTTCTTC; CDR3aa: CASSPRLKVGYNEQFF
d_gene: .; v_gene: TRBV20-1; j_gene: TRBJ2-7; abundance: .; CDR3nt: TGCAGTGCTCGAGGGGCCCTCGGCGCCTACGAGCAGTACTTC; CDR3aa: CSARGALGAYEQYF
d_gene: TRBD2; v_gene: TRBV20-1; j_gene: TRBJ2-2; abundance: .; CDR3nt: TGCAGTGTTTCGAGCGGGAGGGCCACCGCCGGGGAGCTGTTTTTT; CDR3aa: CSVSSGRATAGELFF
d_gene: TRBD1; v_gene: TRBV5-4; j_gene: TRBJ2-7; abundance: once; CDR3nt: TGTGCCAGCAGCTTGGAGGGACAGGGGGCTTACGAGCAGTACTTC; CDR3aa: CASSLEGQGAYEQYF
d_gene: .; v_gene: TRBV20-1; j_gene: TRBJ2-7; abundance: .; CDR3nt: TGCAGTGCTAACTGGGCTAGCACCCACGAGCAGTACTTC; CDR3aa: CSANWASTHEQYF
d_gene: TRBD1; v_gene: TRBV6-1; j_gene: TRBJ2-7; abundance: .; CDR3nt: TGTGCCAGCAGTGGACAGGGGGCCGAGCAGTACTTC; CDR3aa: CASSGQGAEQYF
d_gene: .; v_gene: TRBV25-1; j_gene: TRBJ1-4; abundance: few; CDR3nt: TGTGCCAGCAGTACGGACTTGAACGGGGCAACTAATGAAAAACTGTTTTTT; CDR3aa: CASSTDLNGATNEKLFF
d_gene: .; v_gene: TRBV7-8; j_gene: TRBJ1-5; abundance: few; CDR3nt: TGTGCCAGCAGCACAAGTAATCAGCCCCAGCATTTT; CDR3aa: CASSTSNQPQHF
d_gene: .; v_gene: TRBV20-1; j_gene: TRBJ2-1; abundance: .; CDR3nt: TGCAGTGCTAGAGATCCCCGGGGAACGGCGGAGGAGCAGTTCTTC; CDR3aa: CSARDPRGTAEEQFF
d_gene: .; v_gene: TRBV5-1; j_gene: TRBJ2-7; abundance: .; CDR3nt: TGCGCCAGCAAAATTCAGAGGGAGACCTACGAGCAGTACTTC; CDR3aa: CASKIQRETYEQYF
d_gene: TRBD2; v_gene: TRBV7-6; j_gene: TRBJ2-2; abundance: .; CDR3nt: TGTGCTAGCAGCTTAGTTGCGGGAGAGACCGGGGAGCTGTTTTTT; CDR3aa: CASSLVAGETGELFF
d_gene: .; v_gene: TRBV7-9; j_gene: TRBJ2-7; abundance: .; CDR3nt: TGTGCCAGCAGCTTAGTGGGCCAAGATCCCTATATGGGACACTACGAGCAGTACTTC; CDR3aa: CASSLVGQDPYMGHYEQYF
d_gene: .; v_gene: TRBV10-3; j_gene: TRBJ1-2; abundance: .; CDR3nt: TGTGCCATCAGTGAGCCCCGGACACCGGGGGACTATGGCTACACCTTC; CDR3aa: CAISEPRTPGDYGYTF
d_gene: TRBD1; v_gene: TRBV29-1; j_gene: TRBJ1-2; abundance: .; CDR3nt: TGCAGCGTTGAAGTTTTGACAGGGGAGGACTATGGCTACACCTTC; CDR3aa: CSVEVLTGEDYGYTF
d_gene: .; v_gene: TRBV19; j_gene: TRBJ2-7; abundance: .; CDR3nt: TGTGCCAGTAGTCCCCTCGACCCTTCCTACGAGCAGTACTTC; CDR3aa: CASSPLDPSYEQYF
d_gene: .; v_gene: TRBV10-3; j_gene: TRBJ1-2; abundance: few; CDR3nt: TGTGCCATCAGGCCCCCAGGGAGGGGCTACACCTTC; CDR3aa: CAIRPPGRGYTF
d_gene: .; v_gene: TRBV9; j_gene: TRBJ1-3; abundance: .; CDR3nt: TGTGCCAGCAGCGTATCTCTTCGGCCTGGAAACACCATATATTTT; CDR3aa: CASSVSLRPGNTIYF
d_gene: TRBD1; v_gene: TRBV20-1; j_gene: TRBJ2-7; abundance: .; CDR3nt: TGCAGTGCTAGAGGGACAGGTTCCTGCGAGCAGTACTTC; CDR3aa: CSARGTGSCEQYF
d_gene: .; v_gene: TRBV24-1; j_gene: TRBJ2-1; abundance: .; CDR3nt: TGTGCCACCAGTGATTTGGACGGCCATAGGGAGCAGTTCTTC; CDR3aa: CATSDLDGHREQFF
d_gene: .; v_gene: TRBV7-3; j_gene: TRBJ1-6; abundance: once; CDR3nt: TGTGCCAGCAGTCACAGGGTTGACATCCTCCACTTT; CDR3aa: CASSHRVDILHF
d_gene: TRBD1; v_gene: TRBV2; j_gene: TRBJ1-3; abundance: .; CDR3nt: TGTGCCAGCCTCAACAGGGGCGTGGGGGGAAACATCATATATTTT; CDR3aa: CASLNRGVGGNIIYF
d_gene: .; v_gene: TRBV10-3; j_gene: TRBJ1-2; abundance: .; CDR3nt: TGTGCCATCCGTGGGGTGGGGGACTATGGCTACACCTTC; CDR3aa: CAIRGVGDYGYTF
d_gene: .; v_gene: TRBV20-1; j_gene: TRBJ2-7; abundance: .; CDR3nt: TGCAGTGCCCTATATTACTACGAGCAGTACTTC; CDR3aa: CSALYYYEQYF
d_gene: TRBD1; v_gene: TRBV7-9; j_gene: TRBJ1-2; abundance: .; CDR3nt: TGTGCCAGCAGGTCGGGACAGGGGGGAGATGGCTACACCTTC; CDR3aa: CASRSGQGGDGYTF
d_gene: .; v_gene: TRBV2; j_gene: TRBJ2-3; abundance: .; CDR3nt: TGTGCCAGCAGTGAACAGGGCGCGACAGATACGCAGTATTTT; CDR3aa: CASSEQGATDTQYF
d_gene: .; v_gene: TRBV29-1; j_gene: TRBJ2-6; abundance: once; CDR3nt: TGCAGCGTTGGATTCAGGGTTGATGGGGCCAACGTCCTGACTTTC; CDR3aa: CSVGFRVDGANVLTF